This T cell receptor (beta chain) was sequenced for a study of cytomegalovirus exposure and HLA in healthy donors. Use of 60 Vbeta and 13 Jbeta primers characterized the PCR. Sequencing was performed with immunoSEQ multiplex PCR; in TCRdb, only in-frame clones are kept and a portion is missing. The profile shows approximately 200,000 clones, around 80% of them singletons. There are 11 residues in the CDR3. V lost 8 bases and J 1 base, leaving 6 bases between the germline ends. Germline assignment: CDR1 SQVTM and CDR2 ANQGSEA. This TCR was sampled from a man aged 35 to 55 in good health and CMV-seronegative. The J gene is TRBJ2-1, the V gene TRBV29-1; D might be TRBD2 (5 bases). The sequenced sample consisted of PBMCs. CDR3 residues: CSTRSYNEQFF. CDR3 bases: TGCAGCACTAGATCCTACAATGAGCAGTTCTTC.